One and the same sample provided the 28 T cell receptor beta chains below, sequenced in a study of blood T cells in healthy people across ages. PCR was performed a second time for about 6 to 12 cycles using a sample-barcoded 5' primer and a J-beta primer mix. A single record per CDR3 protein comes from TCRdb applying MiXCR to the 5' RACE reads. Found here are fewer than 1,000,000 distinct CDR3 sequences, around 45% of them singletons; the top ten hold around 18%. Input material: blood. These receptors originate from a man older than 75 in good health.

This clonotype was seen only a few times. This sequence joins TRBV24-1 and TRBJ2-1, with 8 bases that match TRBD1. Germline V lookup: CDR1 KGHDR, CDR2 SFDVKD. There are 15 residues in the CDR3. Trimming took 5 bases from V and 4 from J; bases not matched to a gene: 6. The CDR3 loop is CATSVATGEYNEQFF. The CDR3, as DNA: TGTGCCACCAGTGTCGCGACAGGGGAGTACAATGAGCAGTTCTTC.

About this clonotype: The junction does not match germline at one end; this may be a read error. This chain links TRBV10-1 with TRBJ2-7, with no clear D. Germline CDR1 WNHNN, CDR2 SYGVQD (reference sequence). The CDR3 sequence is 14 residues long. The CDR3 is CASRESGRTYEQYF. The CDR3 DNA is TGCGCCAGCAGGGAGTCCGGCAGGACCTACGAGCAGTACTTC.

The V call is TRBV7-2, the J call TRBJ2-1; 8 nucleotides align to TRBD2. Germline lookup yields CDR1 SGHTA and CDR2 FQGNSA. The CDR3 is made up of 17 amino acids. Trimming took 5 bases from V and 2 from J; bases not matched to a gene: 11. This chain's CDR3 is CASSLDQAGAAYNEQFF. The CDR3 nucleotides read TGTGCCAGCAGCCTAGATCAAGCGGGAGCAGCCTACAATGAGCAGTTCTTC.

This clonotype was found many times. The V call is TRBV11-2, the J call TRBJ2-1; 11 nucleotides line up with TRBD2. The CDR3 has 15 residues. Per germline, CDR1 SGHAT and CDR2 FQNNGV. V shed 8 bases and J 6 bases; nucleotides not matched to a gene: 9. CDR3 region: CASGIAGGLSNEQFF. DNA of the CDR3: TGTGCCAGCGGGATAGCGGGAGGGTTGAGCAATGAGCAGTTCTTC.

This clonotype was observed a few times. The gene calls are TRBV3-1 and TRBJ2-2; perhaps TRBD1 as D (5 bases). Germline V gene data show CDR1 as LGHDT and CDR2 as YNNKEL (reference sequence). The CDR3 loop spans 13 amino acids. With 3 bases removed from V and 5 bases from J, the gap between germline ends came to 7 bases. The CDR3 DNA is TGTGCCAGCAGCCACAGGGATACCGGGGAGCTGTTTTTT. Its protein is CASSHRDTGELFF.

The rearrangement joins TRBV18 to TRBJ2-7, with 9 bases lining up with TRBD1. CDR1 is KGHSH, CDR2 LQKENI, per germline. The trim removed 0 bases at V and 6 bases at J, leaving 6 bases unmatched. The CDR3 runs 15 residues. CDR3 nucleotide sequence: TGTGCCAGCTCACCACCGGGACAGGGTCGATTCGAGCAGTACTTC. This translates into CASSPPGQGRFEQYF.

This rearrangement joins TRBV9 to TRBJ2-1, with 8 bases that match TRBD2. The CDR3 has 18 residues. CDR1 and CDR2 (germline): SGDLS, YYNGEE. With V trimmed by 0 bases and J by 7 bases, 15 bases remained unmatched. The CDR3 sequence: CASSVDWGGLGGQNEQFF. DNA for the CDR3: TGTGCCAGCAGCGTAGATTGGGGGGGACTAGGAGGTCAAAATGAGCAGTTCTTC.

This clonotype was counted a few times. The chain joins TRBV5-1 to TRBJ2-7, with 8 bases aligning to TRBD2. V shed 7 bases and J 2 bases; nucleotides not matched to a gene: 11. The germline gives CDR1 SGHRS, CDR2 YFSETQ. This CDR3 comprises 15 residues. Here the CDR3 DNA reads TGCGCCAGCCCAGCGGGAGATCAGAGGGCCTACGAGCAGTACTTC. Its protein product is CASPAGDQRAYEQYF.

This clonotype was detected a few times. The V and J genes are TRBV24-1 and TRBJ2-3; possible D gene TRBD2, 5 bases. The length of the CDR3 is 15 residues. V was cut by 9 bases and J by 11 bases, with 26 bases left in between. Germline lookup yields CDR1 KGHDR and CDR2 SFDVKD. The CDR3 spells CATAGRADAPSGQYF. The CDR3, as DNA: TGTGCCACCGCGGGTAGGGCGGACGCCCCATCGGGGCAGTATTTT.

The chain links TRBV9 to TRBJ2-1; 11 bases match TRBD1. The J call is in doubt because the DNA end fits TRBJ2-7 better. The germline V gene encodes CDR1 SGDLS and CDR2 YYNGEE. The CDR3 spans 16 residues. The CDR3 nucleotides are TGTGCCAGCAGCGTAGGGACAGGGGGCTCCTACAATGAGCAGTACTTC. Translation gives CASSVGTGGSYNEQYF.

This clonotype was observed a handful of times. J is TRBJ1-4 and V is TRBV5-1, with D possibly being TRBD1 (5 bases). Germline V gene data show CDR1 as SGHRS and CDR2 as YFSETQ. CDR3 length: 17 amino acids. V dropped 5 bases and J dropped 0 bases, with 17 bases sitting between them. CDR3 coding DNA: TGCGCCAGCAGTATGGAAGGGACCGGGGCAACTAATGAAAAACTGTTTTTT. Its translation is CASSMEGTGATNEKLFF.

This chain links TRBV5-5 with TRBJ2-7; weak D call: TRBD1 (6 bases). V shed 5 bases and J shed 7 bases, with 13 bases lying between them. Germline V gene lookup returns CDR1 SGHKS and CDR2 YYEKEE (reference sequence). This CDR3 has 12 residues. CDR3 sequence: CASRKQGWEQYF. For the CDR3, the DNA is TGTGCCAGCAGGAAACAGGGATGGGAGCAGTACTTC.

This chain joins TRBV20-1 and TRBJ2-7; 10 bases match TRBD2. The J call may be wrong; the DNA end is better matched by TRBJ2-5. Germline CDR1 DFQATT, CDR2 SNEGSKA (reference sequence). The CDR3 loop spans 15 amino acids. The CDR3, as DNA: TGCAGTGCTGGGGAGCTAGCGGGAGTGGGTGAGACCCAGTACTTC. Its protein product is CSAGELAGVGETQYF.

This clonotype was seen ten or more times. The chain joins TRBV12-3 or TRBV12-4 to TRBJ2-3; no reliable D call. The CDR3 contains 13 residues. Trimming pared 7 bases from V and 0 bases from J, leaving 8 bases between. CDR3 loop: CASTLTSTDTQYF. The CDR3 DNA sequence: TGTGCCAGCACCCTCACTAGCACAGATACGCAGTATTTT.

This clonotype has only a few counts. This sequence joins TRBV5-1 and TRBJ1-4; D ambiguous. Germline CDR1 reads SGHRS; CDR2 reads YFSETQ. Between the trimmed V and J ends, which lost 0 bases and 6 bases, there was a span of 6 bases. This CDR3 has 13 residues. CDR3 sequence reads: CASSLVGDEKLFF. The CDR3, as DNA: TGCGCCAGCAGCTTGGTTGGGGATGAAAAACTGTTTTTT.

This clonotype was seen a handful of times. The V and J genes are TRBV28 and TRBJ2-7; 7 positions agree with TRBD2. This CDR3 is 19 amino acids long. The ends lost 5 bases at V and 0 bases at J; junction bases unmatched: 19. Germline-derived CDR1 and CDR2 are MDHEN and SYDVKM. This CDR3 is CASSPLPGLLESFSYEQYF. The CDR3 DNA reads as TGTGCCAGCAGTCCCCTCCCGGGACTACTAGAATCATTCTCCTACGAGCAGTACTTC. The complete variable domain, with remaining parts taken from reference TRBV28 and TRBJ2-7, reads DVKVTQSSRYLVKRTGEKVFLECVQDMDHENMFWYRQDPGLGLRLIYFSYDVKMKEKGDIPEGYSVSREKKERFSLILESASTNQTSMYLCASSPLPGLLESFSYEQYFGPGTRLTVT.

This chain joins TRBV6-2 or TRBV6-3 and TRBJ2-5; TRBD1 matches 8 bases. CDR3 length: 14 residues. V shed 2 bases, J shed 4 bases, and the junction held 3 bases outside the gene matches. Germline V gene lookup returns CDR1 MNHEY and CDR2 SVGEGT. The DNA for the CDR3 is TGTGCCAGCAGTTACCAGGGACAGGTAGAGACCCAGTACTTC. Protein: CASSYQGQVETQYF.

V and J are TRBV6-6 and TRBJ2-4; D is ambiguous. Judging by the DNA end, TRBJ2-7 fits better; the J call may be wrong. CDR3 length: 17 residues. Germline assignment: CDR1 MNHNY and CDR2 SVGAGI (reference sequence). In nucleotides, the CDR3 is TGTGCCAGCAGTTACTGGCTCCTTGCGAAATCCCGCCACGAGCAGTACTTC. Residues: CASSYWLLAKSRHEQYF.

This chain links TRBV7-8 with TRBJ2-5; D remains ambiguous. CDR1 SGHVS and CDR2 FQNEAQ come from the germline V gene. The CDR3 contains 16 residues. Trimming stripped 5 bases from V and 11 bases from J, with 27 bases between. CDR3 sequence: CASSPLGGNSYNEQYF. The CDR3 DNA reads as TGTGCCAGCAGCCCGCTGGGTGGAAACTCCTACAATGAGCAGTACTTC.

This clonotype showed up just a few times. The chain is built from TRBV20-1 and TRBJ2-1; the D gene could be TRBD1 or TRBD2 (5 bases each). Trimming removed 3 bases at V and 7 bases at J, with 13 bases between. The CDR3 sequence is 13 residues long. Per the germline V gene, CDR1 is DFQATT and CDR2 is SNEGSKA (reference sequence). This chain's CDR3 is CSARNLAGNEQFF. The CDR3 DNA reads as TGCAGTGCTAGGAATCTAGCAGGGAATGAGCAGTTCTTC.

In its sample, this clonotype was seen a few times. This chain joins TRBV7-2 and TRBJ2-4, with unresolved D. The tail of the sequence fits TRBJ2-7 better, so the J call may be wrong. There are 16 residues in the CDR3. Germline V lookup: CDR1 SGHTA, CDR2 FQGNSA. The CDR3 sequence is CASSLARDGDRYEQYF. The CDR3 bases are TGTGCCAGCAGCTTAGCTCGTGATGGCGACCGCTACGAGCAGTACTTC.

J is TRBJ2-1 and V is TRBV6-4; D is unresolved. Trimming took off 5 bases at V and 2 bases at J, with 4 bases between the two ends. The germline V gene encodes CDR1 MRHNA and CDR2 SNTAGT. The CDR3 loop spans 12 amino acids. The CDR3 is CASSNAYNEQFF. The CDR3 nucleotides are TGTGCCAGCAGTAACGCCTACAATGAGCAGTTCTTC.

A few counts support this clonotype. The CDR3 is CSVEDGGSYEQYF. CDR3 bases: TGCAGCGTTGAAGATGGCGGATCCTACGAGCAGTACTTC. The V gene is TRBV29-1, the J gene TRBJ2-7; D is ambiguous. CDR3 length: 13 residues. Trimming removed 0 bases from V and 1 base from J, with 7 bases in between. Per germline, CDR1 SQVTM and CDR2 ANQGSEA.

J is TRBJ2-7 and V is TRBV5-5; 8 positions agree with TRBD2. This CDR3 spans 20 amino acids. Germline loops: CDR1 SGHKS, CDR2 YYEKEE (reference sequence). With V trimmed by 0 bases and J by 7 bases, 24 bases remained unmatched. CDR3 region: CASSLDVGLFGAGVYNEQYF. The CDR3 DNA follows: TGTGCCAGCAGCTTGGATGTGGGTTTATTCGGAGCGGGAGTCTACAATGAGCAGTACTTC.

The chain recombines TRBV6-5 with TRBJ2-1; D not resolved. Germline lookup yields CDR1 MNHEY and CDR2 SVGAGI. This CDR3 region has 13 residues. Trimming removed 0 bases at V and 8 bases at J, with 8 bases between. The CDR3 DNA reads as TGTGCCAGCAGTTACTCAGGGTGGGATGAGCAGTTCTTC. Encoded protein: CASSYSGWDEQFF.

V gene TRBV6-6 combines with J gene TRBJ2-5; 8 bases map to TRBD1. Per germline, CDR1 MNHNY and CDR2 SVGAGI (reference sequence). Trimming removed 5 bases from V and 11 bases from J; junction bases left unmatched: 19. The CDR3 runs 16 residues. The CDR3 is CASSPRTGFGYNEQYF. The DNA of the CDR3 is TGTGCCAGCAGTCCCCGGACAGGGTTCGGGTACAATGAGCAGTACTTC.

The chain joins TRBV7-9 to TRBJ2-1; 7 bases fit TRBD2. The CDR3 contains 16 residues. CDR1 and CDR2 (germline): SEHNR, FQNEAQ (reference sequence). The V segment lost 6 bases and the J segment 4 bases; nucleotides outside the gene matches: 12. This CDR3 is CASRYTLATLYNEQFF. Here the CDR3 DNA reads TGTGCCAGCAGATACACACTAGCGACCCTTTACAATGAGCAGTTCTTC. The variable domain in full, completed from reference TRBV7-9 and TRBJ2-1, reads DTGVSQNPRHKITKRGQNVTFRCDPISEHNRLYWYRQTLGQGPEFLTYFQNEAQLEKSRLLSDRFSAERPKGSFSTLEIQRTEQGDSAMYLCASRYTLATLYNEQFFGPGTRLTVL.

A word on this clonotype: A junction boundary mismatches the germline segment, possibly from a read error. The chain's CDR3 is CASSPRQSSDEQYF. CDR3 nucleotide sequence: TGTGCCAGCAGCCCCAGACAGAGCTCCGACGAGCAGTACTTC. This chain links TRBV7-2 with TRBJ2-7, with D possibly being TRBD1 (5 bases). The CDR3 is 14 amino acids. CDR1 is SGHTA, CDR2 FQGNSA, per germline.